The TCR beta chain described here comes from a study of tumor-infiltrating lymphocytes in oesophageal squamous cell carcinoma. TCRdb reprocessed the PCR reads with MiXCR, giving one entry per CDR3 protein. The sample shows fewer than 16,000 distinct CDR3 sequences, around 48% of them seen only once. This clonotype originated in a male donor with esophageal squamous cell carcinoma. The material sequenced was esophageal tumor tissue.

CDR3 in amino acids: CASSEEGDTAQYF. The CDR3 DNA sequence: TGTGCCAGCAGTGAAGAGGGGGATACTGCCCAGTACTTC. The gene calls are TRBV6-1 and TRBJ2-7, with a tentative D call TRBD1 (6 bases). Per germline, CDR1 MNHNS and CDR2 SASEGT. Trimming removed 1 base from V and 10 bases from J, with 14 bases in between. The CDR3 totals 13 residues.